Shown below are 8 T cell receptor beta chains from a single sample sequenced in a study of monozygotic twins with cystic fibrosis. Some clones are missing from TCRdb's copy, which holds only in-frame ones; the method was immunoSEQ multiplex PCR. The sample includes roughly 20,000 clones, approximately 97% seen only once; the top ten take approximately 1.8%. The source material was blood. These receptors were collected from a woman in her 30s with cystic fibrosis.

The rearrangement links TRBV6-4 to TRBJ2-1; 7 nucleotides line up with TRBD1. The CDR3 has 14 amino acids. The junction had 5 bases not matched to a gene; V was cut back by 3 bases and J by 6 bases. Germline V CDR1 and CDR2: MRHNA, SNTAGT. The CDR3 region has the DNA TGTGCCAGCAGTGAACAGGGGATTAGCAATGAGCAGTTCTTC. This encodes CASSEQGISNEQFF.

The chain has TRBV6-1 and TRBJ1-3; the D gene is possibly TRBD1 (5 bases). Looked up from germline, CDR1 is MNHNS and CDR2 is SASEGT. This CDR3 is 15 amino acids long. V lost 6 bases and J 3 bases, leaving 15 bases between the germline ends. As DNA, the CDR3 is TGTGCCAGCAGAGAGGCAGGGCTCAGTGGAAACACCATATATTTT. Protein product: CASREAGLSGNTIYF.

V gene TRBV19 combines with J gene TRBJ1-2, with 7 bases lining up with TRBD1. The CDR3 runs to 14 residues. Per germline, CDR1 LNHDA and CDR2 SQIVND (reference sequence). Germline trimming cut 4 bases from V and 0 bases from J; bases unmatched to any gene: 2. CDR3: CASSSTGANYGYTF. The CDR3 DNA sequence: TGTGCCAGTAGTAGTACAGGGGCTAACTATGGCTACACCTTC.

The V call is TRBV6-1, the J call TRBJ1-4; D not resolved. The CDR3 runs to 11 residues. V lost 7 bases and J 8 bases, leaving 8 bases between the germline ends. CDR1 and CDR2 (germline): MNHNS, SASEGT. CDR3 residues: CASIRGEKLFF. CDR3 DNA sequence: TGTGCCAGCATTAGAGGGGAAAAACTGTTTTTT.

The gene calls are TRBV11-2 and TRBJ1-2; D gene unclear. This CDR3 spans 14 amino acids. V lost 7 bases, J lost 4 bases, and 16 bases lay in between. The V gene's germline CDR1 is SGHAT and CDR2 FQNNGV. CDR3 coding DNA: TGTGCCAGCACCGAACTGGGGAAACTCTATGGCTACACCTTC. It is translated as CASTELGKLYGYTF. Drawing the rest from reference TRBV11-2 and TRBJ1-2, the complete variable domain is EAGVAQSPRYKIIEKRQSVAFWCNPISGHATLYWYQQILGQGPKLLIQFQNNGVVDDSQLPKDRFSAERLKGVDSTLKIQPAKLEDSAVYLCASTELGKLYGYTFGSGTRLTVV.

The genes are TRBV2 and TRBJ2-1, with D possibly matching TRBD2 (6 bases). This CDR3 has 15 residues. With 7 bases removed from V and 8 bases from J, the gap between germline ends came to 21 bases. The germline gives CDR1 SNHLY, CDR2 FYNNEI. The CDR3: CASTDTSWGVDEQFF. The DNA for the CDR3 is TGTGCCAGCACCGATACTAGCTGGGGTGTGGATGAGCAGTTCTTC.

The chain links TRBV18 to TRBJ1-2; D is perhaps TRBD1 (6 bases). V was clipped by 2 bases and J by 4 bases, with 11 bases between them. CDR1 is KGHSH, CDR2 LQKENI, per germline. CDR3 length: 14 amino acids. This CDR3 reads CASSPGGFGYGYTF. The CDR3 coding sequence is TGTGCCAGCTCACCAGGGGGCTTCGGCTATGGCTACACCTTC.

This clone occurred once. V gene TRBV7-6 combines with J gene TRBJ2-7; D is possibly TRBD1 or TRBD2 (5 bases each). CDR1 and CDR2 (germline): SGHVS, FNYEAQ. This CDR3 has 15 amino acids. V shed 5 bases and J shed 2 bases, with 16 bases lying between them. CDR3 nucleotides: TGTGCCAGCAGCGTCACGGGGCCGGGTCCCTACGAGCAGTACTTC. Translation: CASSVTGPGPYEQYF.